This TCR beta chain was recorded in a study of T cell repertoires in cytomegalovirus infection (dated 2019 in TCRdb). General notes on the study: Because public TCR beta signatures pointed to carriage of CMV infection together with the matching HLA type, the HLA type of each donor mattered for the analysis. Summary of the overall study and its limitations: Cumulative frequency of public TCR beta family members discriminated carriers of CMV infection plus the relevant HLA type in this cohort and an independent 352-donor cohort. The ex vivo response was dominated by HLA-C-restricted CMV-specific TCR beta clonotypes, and the single most frequent clonotype in two of eight donors was supplied by these HLA-C-restricted clonotypes.

Sequencing was carried out with an Illumina HiSeq 1500. The raw public data were reprocessed by TCRdb itself: fastp quality trimming at Q25, MiXCR clonotype calling, in-frame beta chains only. Entries that share a CDR3 protein sequence are merged under the most common genes and DNA. For this sample the table gives roughly 100,000 distinct CDR3 sequences, of which about 17% were detected only once. The ten largest clones capture roughly 8% of the sample. This clonotype was detected ten times or more. Its antigen remains unidentified. Base qualities are not recorded, but no much larger clone differs from it by a single base. From the cysteine up to the phenylalanine, the CDR3 has a length of 14 residues. CDR3 DNA only is kept here, 42 bases in frame from base 1. From the germline V gene, CDR1 is SGHTA and CDR2 is FQGNSA. Germline trimming: 5 bases from V, 1 base from J; junction bases outside gene matches: 1.

The V and J genes are TRBV7-2 and TRBJ2-3, with 9 bases aligning to TRBD1. The TCR sequence derives from a human donor in good health (CMV status not recorded). Some clones in this sample may be carry-over from other donors' samples. The sample consisted of PBMCs. This receptor has the CDR3 CASSRDRGTDTQYF. The DNA sequence reads TGTGCCAGCAGCAGGGACAGGGGCACAGATACGCAGTATTTT.